Presented here are 32 T cell receptor beta chains from one specimen sequenced in a study of blood T cell repertoires in COVID-19. The table came from immunoSEQ multiplex PCR; TCRdb's copy has only in-frame clones and leaves some out. The data contain about 330,000 clones, around 90% of them singletons. The sample was peripheral blood. The receptor set was obtained from a man between 25 and 39 years old with COVID-19, enrolled during active disease.

The chain uses TRBV5-1 and TRBJ2-7; perhaps TRBD1 as D (5 bases). Trimming removed 2 bases from V and 3 bases from J, with 9 bases in between. The CDR3 is made up of 13 amino acids. Germline V gene lookup returns CDR1 SGHRS and CDR2 YFSETQ. CDR3 coding DNA: TGCGCCAGCAGCTTCTCAGGGTTCTACGAGCAGTACTTC. It translates to CASSFSGFYEQYF.

CDR3 in DNA: TGTGCCAGCAACCAGGGTGAGGACGAGCAGTACTTC. Encoded protein: CASNQGEDEQYF. V and J are TRBV6-5 and TRBJ2-7; tentatively, D is TRBD1 (5 bases). CDR1 MNHEY and CDR2 SVGAGI come from the germline V gene. The germline V and J ends were trimmed by 7 bases and 5 bases, with 12 bases remaining between them. The CDR3 length is 12 residues.

This chain connects TRBV9 to TRBJ1-3; D not certain. This CDR3 contains 16 residues. V gave up 3 bases and J gave up 0 bases, with 13 bases separating them. Germline V gene lookup returns CDR1 SGDLS and CDR2 YYNGEE. The CDR3 sequence: CASSAQAQSSGNTIYF. CDR3 coding DNA: TGTGCCAGCAGCGCCCAAGCACAGAGCTCTGGAAACACCATATATTTT.

The chain couples TRBV7-9 to TRBJ2-1; possibly TRBD1 for D (5 bases). The CDR3 runs 16 residues. V dropped 5 bases and J dropped 3 bases, with 17 bases sitting between them. Per the germline V gene, CDR1 is SEHNR and CDR2 is FQNEAQ (reference sequence). Here the CDR3 DNA reads TGTGCCAGCAGCCAGGCTTGGGGCGGCCTCTACAATGAGCAGTTCTTC. Amino acids: CASSQAWGGLYNEQFF. Based on the CDR3 plus reference TRBV7-9 and TRBJ2-1, the full variable domain is DTGVSQNPRHKITKRGQNVTFRCDPISEHNRLYWYRQTLGQGPEFLTYFQNEAQLEKSRLLSDRFSAERPKGSFSTLEIQRTEQGDSAMYLCASSQAWGGLYNEQFFGPGTRLTVL.

This rearrangement joins TRBV27 to TRBJ1-1; TRBD1 aligns across 11 bases. V shed 3 bases and J 7 bases; nucleotides not matched to a gene: 10. CDR1 and CDR2 from the germline V gene are MNHEY and SMNVEV (reference sequence). The CDR3 has 16 amino acids. In nucleotides, the CDR3 is TGTGCCAGCAGTTTCCGGGACAGGGGGAGTGGGGTTGAAGCTTTCTTT. As protein: CASSFRDRGSGVEAFF.

CDR3 nucleotides: TGTGCCAGTAATAATCTCAGGGAATCTGGGGCCAACGTCCTGACTTTC. It encodes CASNNLRESGANVLTF. The chain has TRBV19 and TRBJ2-6, with a weak D call TRBD1 (5 bases). The V end was cut by 7 bases, the J end by 1 base, with 14 bases between. The CDR3 is made up of 16 amino acids. Germline CDR1 and CDR2: LNHDA and SQIVND (reference sequence).

Notes on this clone: Sequence at one end of the junction differs from germline and may be a read error. V usage is TRBV5-1 and J usage is TRBJ2-5, with 7 bases identical to TRBD1. From germline, CDR1 is SGHRS and CDR2 YFSETQ. The CDR3 length is 16 residues. The CDR3 nucleotides are TGCGCCAGCAGCTTGACCCCGACAGGGTACCAGGAGACCCAGTACTTC. This sequence encodes CASSLTPTGYQETQYF.

The chain couples TRBV7-8 to TRBJ2-5; D possibly corresponds to TRBD1 (5 bases). The V and J ends lost 2 bases and 6 bases respectively, with 19 bases between them. This CDR3 is built from 16 residues. Germline CDR1 and CDR2: SGHVS and FQNEAQ. The CDR3 reads CASSLIPGLEIQTQYF. Written as DNA, the CDR3 is TGTGCCAGCAGCTTAATTCCAGGGTTGGAGATCCAGACCCAGTACTTC.

The chain couples TRBV28 to TRBJ2-1; 7 positions agree with TRBD2. The CDR3 loop spans 15 amino acids. Per the germline V gene, CDR1 is MDHEN and CDR2 is SYDVKM. V lost 4 bases to trimming and J lost 8 bases; unmatched junction nucleotides: 11. CDR3 in DNA: TGTGCCAGCAGTTCGACGGGGCGGGAGCGGGATGAGCAGTTCTTC. It encodes CASSSTGRERDEQFF.

The chain uses TRBV6-4 and TRBJ2-3; the match to TRBD2 covers 14 bases. The CDR3 loop spans 15 amino acids. CDR1 MRHNA and CDR2 SNTAGT come from the germline V gene. V was pared by 6 bases and J by 7 bases, with 6 bases of the junction left unmatched. This CDR3 reads CASSKTSGGAYTQYF. The CDR3 bases are TGTGCCAGCAGCAAGACTAGCGGGGGGGCGTATACGCAGTATTTT.

The rearrangement uses TRBV28 and TRBJ2-1; 11 bases fit TRBD2. The CDR3 is made up of 19 amino acids. Germline CDR1 MDHEN, CDR2 SYDVKM. With 2 bases clipped from V and 4 bases from J, the junction kept 13 bases outside the gene matches. The CDR3 region is CASSLGTSGARGVYNEQFF. The CDR3 coding sequence is TGTGCCAGCAGTTTAGGGACTAGCGGCGCCAGGGGAGTTTACAATGAGCAGTTCTTC.

This clone was observed a few times. V gene TRBV6-2 or TRBV6-3 combines with J gene TRBJ2-5, with 11 bases identical to TRBD2. The CDR3 covers 15 residues. The V segment lost 5 bases and the J segment 5 bases; nucleotides outside the gene matches: 7. The germline gives CDR1 MNHEY, CDR2 SVGEGT. The DNA of the CDR3 is TGTGCCAGCAGTCCACCGACTAGCGGGGCGGAGACCCAGTACTTC. The encoded protein is CASSPPTSGAETQYF.

Here the CDR3 reads CASSLEEPPNFQETQYF. In nucleotides, the CDR3 is TGTGCCAGCAGCTTAGAAGAGCCCCCGAATTTCCAAGAGACCCAGTACTTC. The chain links TRBV7-2 to TRBJ2-5, with unresolved D. Between the trimmed V and J ends, which lost 1 base and 1 base, there was a span of 16 bases. CDR1 SGHTA and CDR2 FQGNSA come from the germline V gene. The CDR3 sequence is 17 residues long.

V and J are TRBV28 and TRBJ2-7, with D unresolved. CDR1 and CDR2 from the germline V gene are MDHEN and SYDVKM. The CDR3 length is 12 residues. Trimming shortened V by 7 bases and J by 2 bases, and 9 bases separated the two germline ends. The CDR3 region is CASIDSTYEQYF. CDR3 nucleotide sequence: TGTGCCAGCATTGACTCCACCTACGAGCAGTACTTC.

This sequence joins TRBV4-2 and TRBJ1-2; a possible D gene is TRBD1 (5 bases). There are 17 residues in the CDR3. CDR1 is LGHNA, CDR2 YNFKEQ, per germline. V dropped 0 bases and J dropped 3 bases, with 17 bases sitting between them. The CDR3, as DNA: TGTGCCAGCAGCCAAGATCGGGTCCAGGGCGCTTACTATGGCTACACCTTC. Protein: CASSQDRVQGAYYGYTF.

This chain joins TRBV6-1 and TRBJ1-1; D may be TRBD1 (5 bases). This CDR3 comprises 14 residues. Looked up from germline, CDR1 is MNHNS and CDR2 is SASEGT. The germline V and J ends were trimmed by 3 bases and 3 bases, with 11 bases remaining between them. The CDR3 sequence: CASSDPGLDTEAFF. The CDR3 nucleotides are TGTGCCAGCAGTGACCCAGGGTTGGACACTGAAGCTTTCTTT.

The chain links TRBV6-5 to TRBJ2-7; TRBD1 matches at 7 bases. This CDR3 has 15 residues. J gave up 2 bases and V 2 bases, and 6 bases lay outside the gene matches. Per germline, CDR1 MNHEY and CDR2 SVGAGI. The CDR3 DNA reads TGTGCCAGCAGTTACAGAGCAGGGACAGCCTACGAGCAGTACTTC. As protein: CASSYRAGTAYEQYF.

This clone was recorded only once. This rearrangement joins TRBV24-1 to TRBJ2-6; D call uncertain. CDR1 and CDR2 from the germline V gene are KGHDR and SFDVKD. The CDR3 has 18 amino acids. Trimming took off 3 bases at V and 0 bases at J, with 14 bases between the two ends. The CDR3 region has the DNA TGTGCCACCAGTGATCCCCTACCGGGTAGCTCTGGGGCCAACGTCCTGACTTTC. Amino acids: CATSDPLPGSSGANVLTF.

The chain employs TRBV7-9 and TRBJ1-3; no clear D gene. Trimming cost V 1 base and J 0 bases, with 13 bases left between them. Germline CDR1 reads SEHNR; CDR2 reads FQNEAQ (reference sequence). There are 17 residues in the CDR3. The CDR3 DNA is TGTGCCAGCAGCTTAGGTGGTGAACACCTCTCTGGAAACACCATATATTTT. Amino acids: CASSLGGEHLSGNTIYF.

The chain combines TRBV6-5 with TRBJ1-1; possible D gene TRBD1, 5 bases. This CDR3 is 14 amino acids long. From germline, CDR1 is MNHEY and CDR2 SVGAGI. V was shortened by 10 bases and J by 5 bases, with 20 bases between the two germline ends. The DNA for the CDR3 is TGTGCCAACACCCTAGGCGGGGGAGGGACTGAAGCTTTCTTT. Amino acid sequence: CANTLGGGGTEAFF.

The chain joins TRBV7-8 to TRBJ1-5; D remains unclear. The V gene lost 5 bases and the J gene lost 1 base, with 15 bases spanning the gap. Germline CDR1 and CDR2: SGHVS and FQNEAQ. CDR3 length: 16 amino acids. The CDR3 region is CASSPKRDWSNQPQHF. The CDR3 DNA sequence: TGTGCCAGCAGCCCGAAGCGGGATTGGAGCAATCAGCCCCAGCATTTT. Based on the CDR3 plus reference TRBV7-8 and TRBJ1-5, the full variable domain is GAGVSQSPRYKVAKRGQDVALRCDPISGHVSLFWYQQALGQGPEFLTYFQNEAQLDKSGLPSDRFFAERPEGSVSTLKIQRTQQEDSAVYLCASSPKRDWSNQPQHFGDGTRLSIL.

V usage is TRBV9 and J usage is TRBJ2-1, with 7 nucleotides matching TRBD2. There are 14 residues in the CDR3. Germline V gene data show CDR1 as SGDLS and CDR2 as YYNGEE. The trim removed 3 bases at V and 1 base at J, leaving 1 base unmatched. The CDR3 sequence: CASSARGSYNEQFF. In DNA form, the CDR3 reads TGTGCCAGCAGCGCGCGGGGGTCCTACAATGAGCAGTTCTTC.

This clone was counted once. The gene calls are TRBV7-9 and TRBJ2-5; a weak D match, TRBD1 (5 bases). Germline V gives CDR1 SEHNR, CDR2 FQNEAQ (reference sequence). Deletions cut 4 bases from V and 5 bases from J, with 11 bases between. This CDR3 region has 13 residues. CDR3 amino acids: CASSWGSYETQYF. The CDR3 DNA follows: TGTGCCAGCAGCTGGGGCAGTTATGAGACCCAGTACTTC.

The chain uses TRBV7-2 and TRBJ1-3, with 7 positions matching TRBD1. From germline, CDR1 is SGHTA and CDR2 FQGNSA. The CDR3 is 16 amino acids. The V and J ends lost 2 bases and 2 bases, in that order; junction bases with no gene match: 6. CDR3 in amino acids: CASSLTGTATGNTIYF. CDR3 bases: TGTGCCAGCAGCTTAACAGGGACAGCCACTGGAAACACCATATATTTT.

For the CDR3, the DNA is TGTGCCAGCAGCCCCGACAGGGGGCGCACAGATACGCAGTATTTT. Encoded protein: CASSPDRGRTDTQYF. V usage is TRBV6-5 and J usage is TRBJ2-3, with 10 bases that match TRBD1. The V gene's germline CDR1 is MNHEY and CDR2 SVGAGI. Trimming removed 6 bases from V and 1 base from J; junction bases left unmatched: 4. CDR3 length: 15 amino acids.

The CDR3 nucleotides are TGTGCCAGCAGCTTACAGACAGCCAACTATGGCTACACCTTC. Protein: CASSLQTANYGYTF. The V call is TRBV7-9, the J call TRBJ1-2; maybe TRBD1 (5 bases). CDR1 and CDR2 from the germline V gene are SEHNR and FQNEAQ (reference sequence). The ends were cut back, 2 bases at V and 2 bases at J, with 9 bases in the middle. This CDR3 region has 14 residues. Full variable domain (remainder filled in from reference TRBV7-9 and TRBJ1-2): DTGVSQNPRHKITKRGQNVTFRCDPISEHNRLYWYRQTLGQGPEFLTYFQNEAQLEKSRLLSDRFSAERPKGSFSTLEIQRTEQGDSAMYLCASSLQTANYGYTFGSGTRLTVV.

J is TRBJ1-4 and V is TRBV5-4; 10 nucleotides align to TRBD1. Germline lookup yields CDR1 SGHNT and CDR2 YYREEE (reference sequence). The length of the CDR3 is 14 residues. V dropped 4 bases and J dropped 6; count of bases not matched to a gene: 3. CDR3 residues: CASSQGTGDEKLFF. The DNA for the CDR3 is TGTGCCAGCAGCCAAGGGACAGGGGATGAAAAACTGTTTTTT.

The chain employs TRBV28 and TRBJ2-7, with 9 nucleotides matching TRBD1. V lost 4 bases and J lost 3; bases outside the gene matches: 10. The CDR3 totals 16 residues. Germline V CDR1 and CDR2: MDHEN, SYDVKM. The CDR3 is CASSYSLKDRGYEQYF. The DNA for the CDR3 is TGTGCCAGCAGTTATTCTCTTAAGGACAGGGGCTACGAGCAGTACTTC. Combining the CDR3 with reference TRBV28 and TRBJ2-7 gives the whole variable domain DVKVTQSSRYLVKRTGEKVFLECVQDMDHENMFWYRQDPGLGLRLIYFSYDVKMKEKGDIPEGYSVSREKKERFSLILESASTNQTSMYLCASSYSLKDRGYEQYFGPGTRLTVT.

This clone showed up just a few times. The V call is TRBV19, the J call TRBJ2-2; weak D call: TRBD2 (6 bases). The V gene lost 3 bases and the J gene lost 7 bases, with 21 bases spanning the gap. This CDR3 spans 17 amino acids. Germline V lookup: CDR1 LNHDA, CDR2 SQIVND (reference sequence). The CDR3 DNA is TGTGCCAGTAGTATCTATGGACGAGGGACTTTACACGGGGAGCTGTTTTTT. It specifies CASSIYGRGTLHGELFF.

CDR3 protein: CASSALRGGREKFNEQFF. The CDR3 coding sequence is TGTGCCAGCAGCGCCCTCAGGGGTGGGCGTGAGAAATTCAATGAGCAGTTCTTC. The genes are TRBV9 and TRBJ2-1; TRBD1 is a possible D gene (6 bases). V was clipped by 3 bases and J by 6 bases, with 25 bases between them. The CDR3 runs to 18 residues. The germline CDR1 and CDR2 sequences are SGDLS and YYNGEE.

The chain uses TRBV18 and TRBJ2-7; a possible D gene is TRBD1 (5 bases). Trimming cost V 1 base and J 2 bases, with 9 bases left between them. Germline CDR1 is KGHSH and CDR2 is LQKENI. The CDR3 contains 14 residues. The CDR3 sequence is CASSPRKGPYEQYF. In nucleotides, the CDR3 is TGTGCCAGCTCACCACGGAAGGGGCCCTACGAGCAGTACTTC.

The genes are TRBV30 and TRBJ2-1; 9 bases align to TRBD2. With V trimmed by 0 bases and J by 4 bases, 10 bases remained unmatched. Germline CDR1 reads GTSNPN; CDR2 reads SVGIG (reference sequence). The CDR3 is 17 residues long. In nucleotides, the CDR3 is TGTGCCTGGAGTGTACGCCTAGCGGGACCCCAATACAATGAGCAGTTCTTC. Its translation: CAWSVRLAGPQYNEQFF.